This T cell receptor beta chain appears in the sequencing data of a study of blood T cell repertoires in COVID-19. The Seattle patients, enrolled during active infection, were followed longitudinally. In the source study's methods: Amplified reference gene primers provided the basis for estimating nucleated cell counts. The method was immunoSEQ multiplex PCR; TCRdb's version includes in-frame clones alone and lacks a portion of them. D and trimming come from the DNA, and the V and J calls and clone size come from that table. This table has over 250,000 clones, around 88% appearing once. J lost 1 base, V lost 8 bases, and 12 bases had no gene match. Germline assignment: CDR1 LGHNA and CDR2 YNFKEQ. This CDR3 spans 16 amino acids.

This sequence joins TRBV4-2 and TRBJ2-7; 9 bases map to TRBD2. Sequencing was done on a sample of peripheral blood. The source of this sequence is a woman between 70 and 85 years old with COVID-19, enrolled during active disease. The CDR3 DNA is TGTGCCAGCCGACCGGCGGCGGGGGGGCCTTCCTACGAGCAGTACTTC. Its translation is CASRPAAGGPSYEQYF.